This TCR beta chain was sequenced for a study of HIV-infected patients and healthy controls (dated by TCRdb to the mid-2010s). At the junction V is shortened by 1 base and J by 6 bases, with 14 bases in between. Measured from the cysteine to the phenylalanine, the CDR3 is 14 residues long. Only the CDR3 DNA stays, 42 bases, in frame from base 1. CDR1 and CDR2 are read off the germline V gene (reference sequence) as DFQATT and SNEGSKA. For this clonotype: Its antigen remains unidentified. Per-base quality was not reported, and no clone a single base away is much larger than it.

The library relied on 5' RACE. Sequencer: Illumina MiSeq. The public sequencing data were trimmed at Q25 with fastp and processed into clonotypes with MiXCR by TCRdb, which kept only in-frame beta chains. Each entry is one CDR3 protein sequence, shown with its most common DNA and genes. This sample is represented by about 63,000 distinct CDR3 sequences; roughly a sixth of them were singletons. In total, the top ten clones hold about 6% of the sample. The specimen was CD4+ T cells from blood. The chain employs TRBV20-1 and TRBJ2-3; 6 matching bases give a weak D call of TRBD2. This TCR derives from a human donor in good health. CDR3 loop: CSARVGGEMDTQYF. The bases read TGCAGTGCTAGAGTGGGGGGAGAAATGGATACGCAGTATTTT.